The source of this T cell receptor (beta chain) is a study of long-term antiretroviral therapy in people with HIV. Trimming at V came to 6 bases and at J to 4 bases, leaving 11 bases not matched to a gene. The CDR3 spans 15 residues. The germline gives CDR1 LNHDA, CDR2 SQIVND (reference sequence). This clone has only a few counts. Its antigen is unidentified. The libraries were made with immunoSEQ v3.0 at survey level. This table comes from immunoSEQ multiplex PCR, and its TCRdb copy is limited to in-frame clones, with some not included. The sample consists of 25,000 to 35,000 clones, roughly 90% of them appearing once. Regarding the study as a whole: Controls had broader CDR3 length ranges than HIV repertoires did. The data indicate that diversity increased after ART but remained below transplant donor controls.

This specimen was unsorted PBMCs, taken 2 years after starting antiretroviral therapy. The V gene is TRBV19, the J gene TRBJ2-7, with 8 bases fitting TRBD1. The sequence was obtained from a man aged 50 or older with HIV. CDR3 sequence reads: CASSLDRGSTYEQYF. The CDR3 DNA reads as TGTGCCAGTAGCCTTGACAGGGGATCGACGTACGAGCAGTACTTC.